These 30 T cell receptor beta chains came from one sample sequenced in a study of blood T cells in healthy people across ages (dated by TCRdb to about 2015). Libraries came from 5' RACE. Data came from an Illumina HiSeq 2500. The second PCR ran for about 6 to 11 cycles and used a J-beta primer mix along with a sample-barcoded 5' primer. The public reads were reprocessed in TCRdb via fastp at Q25 and MiXCR, keeping in-frame beta chains. Entries are consolidated by CDR3 protein sequence, retaining the most common genes and DNA. This sample gives over 1,500,000 distinct CDR3 sequences in total; just under 50% of them show up just once. Approximately 2.1% of the sample goes to the ten largest clones. Sequencing was carried out using blood. The receptors here all came from a woman aged 40 to 55 in good health.

For the CDR3, the DNA is TGCAGCTCCCGAGGCGGCGGGGGAGCTTACAATGAGCAGTTCTTC. It translates to CSSRGGGGAYNEQFF. This sequence joins TRBV29-1 and TRBJ2-1; 7 bases are shared with TRBD2. The CDR3 extends over 15 amino acids. With V trimmed by 8 bases and J by 4 bases, 14 bases remained unmatched. CDR1 and CDR2 from the germline V gene are SQVTM and ANQGSEA.

CDR3 sequence (DNA): TGTGCCAGCAGCTTAATTCGGCAGGGGGGGGAGACCCAGTACTTC. Its protein product is CASSLIRQGGETQYF. The chain uses TRBV7-9 and TRBJ2-5; D might be TRBD1 or TRBD2, each matching 7 bases. V dropped 2 bases and J dropped 5 bases, with 15 bases sitting between them. Germline V gives CDR1 SEHNR, CDR2 FQNEAQ (reference sequence). The CDR3 is made up of 15 amino acids.

This clonotype was recorded a few times. The chain has TRBV7-9 and TRBJ2-3; no clear D gene. The germline V gene encodes CDR1 SEHNR and CDR2 FQNEAQ (reference sequence). V lost 5 bases to trimming and J lost 0 bases, with 15 bases between them. The CDR3 is made up of 16 amino acids. CDR3 bases: TGTGCCAGCAGCAAAAGTCAGACGGAAAGCACAGATACGCAGTATTTT. This sequence encodes CASSKSQTESTDTQYF. Full variable domain (outside the CDR3, taken from reference TRBV7-9 and TRBJ2-3): DTGVSQNPRHKITKRGQNVTFRCDPISEHNRLYWYRQTLGQGPEFLTYFQNEAQLEKSRLLSDRFSAERPKGSFSTLEIQRTEQGDSAMYLCASSKSQTESTDTQYFGPGTRLTVL.

The chain recombines TRBV6-5 with TRBJ2-4; 7 nucleotides agree with TRBD1. V trimming: 7 bases; J trimming: 5 bases; junction bases outside the gene matches: 5. The CDR3 is 13 residues long. Germline values: CDR1 MNHEY, CDR2 SVGAGI. CDR3 region: CASKTGTENIQYF. The CDR3 DNA sequence: TGTGCCAGCAAAACCGGGACAGAAAACATTCAGTACTTC.

As to this clonotype: Being one base from a much bigger clone, this may be a read error. J is TRBJ2-1 and V is TRBV10-3; TRBD1 is a possible D gene (5 bases). CDR3 length: 13 residues. CDR1 is ENHRY and CDR2 is SYGVKD in the germline V gene. CDR3 nucleotides: TGTGCCAGCAGTGGTTTAGGGGACAATGAGCAGTTCTTC. This translates into CASSGLGDNEQFF.

V and J are TRBV12-3 or TRBV12-4 and TRBJ1-1; D ambiguous. The V and J ends lost 5 bases and 3 bases respectively, with 13 bases between them. This CDR3 spans 14 amino acids. For the CDR3, the DNA is TGTGCCAGCAGTGTAAAGGTAATTTACACTGAAGCTTTCTTT. This sequence encodes CASSVKVIYTEAFF.

The gene calls are TRBV6-5 and TRBJ2-1; 14 bases are shared with TRBD2. CDR3 length equals 15 residues. Unmatched junction bases numbered 8, after V lost 6 bases and J lost 10 bases. Germline CDR1 MNHEY, CDR2 SVGAGI. This CDR3 reads CASSVTTSGGVEQFF. The CDR3 DNA is TGTGCCAGCAGCGTAACGACTAGCGGGGGGGTAGAGCAGTTCTTC.

Here the CDR3 DNA reads TGCGCCAGCAGTGGACGGAATGATGGCTACACCTTC. Translated, it gives CASSGRNDGYTF. V usage is TRBV10-2 and J usage is TRBJ1-2; D is unclear. Trimming stripped 4 bases from V and 6 bases from J, with 9 bases between. The length of the CDR3 is 12 residues. Germline CDR1 reads WSHSY; CDR2 reads SAAADI.

The chain links TRBV4-2 to TRBJ1-6, with D uncertain. CDR3 size: 17 residues. Trimming cost V 0 bases and J 1 base, with 10 bases left between them. Germline CDR1 is LGHNA and CDR2 is YNFKEQ. The CDR3 here is CASSQDEGQSYNSPLHF. DNA for the CDR3: TGTGCCAGCAGCCAAGATGAAGGGCAGTCCTATAATTCACCCCTCCACTTT.

Only a few counts were recorded for this clonotype. The CDR3 coding sequence is TGCGCCAGCAGCCACTCGAGGGGGGGGACAGATACGCAGTATTTT. Amino acid sequence: CASSHSRGGTDTQYF. V gene TRBV5-1 combines with J gene TRBJ2-3; maybe TRBD2 (7 bases). This CDR3 is built from 15 residues. The V gene lost 4 bases and the J gene lost 3 bases, with 15 bases spanning the gap. The germline V gene encodes CDR1 SGHRS and CDR2 YFSETQ.

This chain joins TRBV5-1 and TRBJ2-3; 8 bases map to TRBD2. Germline CDR1 and CDR2: SGHRS and YFSETQ. V lost 0 bases, J lost 4 bases, and 7 bases stayed unmatched. There are 16 residues in the CDR3. CDR3 coding DNA: TGCGCCAGCAGCTTGGACGGCGGGGGGAGCGCAGATACGCAGTATTTT. This encodes CASSLDGGGSADTQYF. The full variable domain, its missing parts supplied by reference TRBV5-1 and TRBJ2-3, is KAGVTQTPRYLIKTRGQQVTLSCSPISGHRSVSWYQQTPGQGLQFLFEYFSETQRNKGNFPGRFSGRQFSNSRSEMNVSTLELGDSALYLCASSLDGGGSADTQYFGPGTRLTVL.

V usage is TRBV5-1 and J usage is TRBJ2-1, with a tentative D call TRBD1 (6 bases). Trimming took 0 bases from V and 3 from J, leaving 10 bases between them. This CDR3 spans 15 amino acids. Germline-derived CDR1 and CDR2 are SGHRS and YFSETQ. In DNA, the CDR3 is TGCGCCAGCAGCTTGGGCGAGGGGGTCTACAATGAGCAGTTCTTC. This encodes CASSLGEGVYNEQFF.

This clonotype occurred a few times. This sequence joins TRBV29-1 and TRBJ2-3; perhaps TRBD1 as D (7 bases). The V and J ends lost 5 bases and 0 bases respectively, with 12 bases between them. The germline V gene encodes CDR1 SQVTM and CDR2 ANQGSEA. This CDR3 has 14 amino acids. The CDR3 DNA sequence: TGCAGCGTTCTGGAGGGGGCGAGCACAGATACGCAGTATTTT. This encodes CSVLEGASTDTQYF.

This chain joins TRBV11-2 and TRBJ1-2, with D unclear. CDR1 SGHAT and CDR2 FQNNGV come from the germline V gene. The CDR3 totals 15 residues. The V end lost 5 bases, the J end lost 0 bases, and 13 bases lay between the germline ends. CDR3 loop: CASSLDTFSNYGYTF. The CDR3 DNA is TGTGCCAGCAGCCTCGACACGTTCTCTAACTATGGCTACACCTTC.

This clonotype was recorded at least ten times. V and J are TRBV7-2 and TRBJ2-5; no reliable D call. CDR3 size: 13 residues. The V and J ends lost 2 bases and 5 bases respectively, with 9 bases between them. Germline CDR1 is SGHTA and CDR2 is FQGNSA. CDR3: CASSLSLRETQYF. The CDR3 DNA follows: TGTGCCAGCAGCTTAAGTCTCCGGGAGACCCAGTACTTC.

The V and J genes are TRBV3-1 and TRBJ2-3, with D possibly matching TRBD2 (6 bases). Trimming shortened V by 5 bases and J by 5 bases, and 20 bases separated the two germline ends. The germline gives CDR1 LGHDT, CDR2 YNNKEL (reference sequence). The CDR3 sequence is 16 residues long. CDR3 protein: CASSYNHSGWEDTQYF. In DNA, the CDR3 is TGTGCCAGCAGCTACAATCATAGCGGATGGGAAGATACGCAGTATTTT.

The chain uses TRBV12-3 or TRBV12-4 and TRBJ1-3, with D hard to call. V was trimmed by 9 bases and J by 0 bases, leaving 9 bases between them. The CDR3 length is 13 residues. CDR3 region: CASKIGSGNTIYF. The CDR3 region has the DNA TGTGCCAGTAAAATTGGCTCTGGAAACACCATATATTTT.

In regard to this clonotype: No DNA is shown, since the ends of the CDR3 on it are uncertain; the CDR3 is the one TCRdb lists. The chain uses TRBV29-1 and TRBJ2-4; no DNA check was done on the table's D call, TRBD1. The germline CDR1 and CDR2 sequences are SQVTM and ANQGSEA. The CDR3 is 12 amino acids long, termini counted. CDR3: CSVGGGSYEQHF.

The chain has TRBV9 and TRBJ2-1; TRBD2 agrees at 9 bases. V lost 0 bases and J lost 9; bases outside the gene matches: 10. The germline CDR1 and CDR2 sequences are SGDLS and YYNGEE. The CDR3 runs 16 residues. The CDR3 sequence is CASSVVSGGGVGEQFF. CDR3 nucleotides: TGTGCCAGCAGCGTAGTCTCGGGCGGGGGGGTAGGTGAGCAGTTCTTC.

This clonotype was found once. CDR3 coding DNA: TGTGCCAGCAGTGACAGGGGGGAGAGTTACTTTGCTGAAGCTTTCTTT. Encoded protein: CASSDRGESYFAEAFF. The chain uses TRBV6-2 or TRBV6-3 and TRBJ1-1; 9 nucleotides agree with TRBD1. Germline V gene data show CDR1 as MNHEY and CDR2 as SVGEGT. V shed 5 bases and J 6 bases; nucleotides not matched to a gene: 13. CDR3 length: 16 residues.

This clonotype was detected only once. The rearrangement links TRBV4-1 to TRBJ1-1; 8 bases map to TRBD1. With 4 bases clipped from V and 0 bases from J, the junction kept 10 bases outside the gene matches. Germline V gene data show CDR1 as MGHRA and CDR2 as YSYEKL. CDR3 size: 17 residues. CDR3 region: CASSRVMTGAMNTEAFF. CDR3 DNA sequence: TGCGCCAGCAGCCGAGTAATGACAGGGGCCATGAACACTGAAGCTTTCTTT.

V usage is TRBV27 and J usage is TRBJ2-5, with D possibly being TRBD1 (6 bases). V lost 4 bases and J lost 4, with 19 bases in between. The CDR3 spans 16 residues. Germline V gene data show CDR1 as MNHEY and CDR2 as SMNVEV (reference sequence). CDR3 bases: TGTGCCAGCAGTTCCCGGGACACCGGTCGGATAGAGACCCAGTACTTC. Amino acids: CASSSRDTGRIETQYF.

The CDR3: CASSFWGGTTSAYEQYF. The CDR3 DNA reads as TGTGCCAGCAGCTTCTGGGGGGGCACGACGAGTGCCTACGAGCAGTACTTC. The chain combines TRBV7-2 with TRBJ2-7, with D perhaps TRBD2 (7 bases). Germline V lookup: CDR1 SGHTA, CDR2 FQGNSA. This CDR3 region has 17 residues. Trimming cost V 3 bases and J 2 bases, with 20 bases left between them. Looking up the rest from reference TRBV7-2 and TRBJ2-7 gives the full variable domain: GAGVSQSPSNKVTEKGKDVELRCDPISGHTALYWYRQSLGQGLEFLIYFQGNSAPDKSGLPSDRFSAERTGGSVSTLTIQRTQQEDSAVYLCASSFWGGTTSAYEQYFGPGTRLTVT.

This clonotype turned up a few times. The genes are TRBV6-5 and TRBJ1-4; 9 bases fit TRBD1. The V segment lost 2 bases and the J segment 3 bases; nucleotides outside the gene matches: 1. The CDR3 totals 15 residues. Germline CDR1 and CDR2: MNHEY and SVGAGI. The CDR3 loop reads CASSYGTGPNEKLFF. The CDR3 DNA is TGTGCCAGCAGTTACGGGACAGGGCCTAATGAAAAACTGTTTTTT.

J is TRBJ2-7 and V is TRBV5-1, with TRBD2 matching over 10 bases. Per the germline V gene, CDR1 is SGHRS and CDR2 is YFSETQ. V gave up 0 bases and J gave up 3 bases; unmatched junction bases: 3. The CDR3 is 15 residues long. The CDR3 DNA follows: TGCGCCAGCAGCTTGGCTAGCGGGGGTCTCTACGAGCAGTACTTC. Its protein product is CASSLASGGLYEQYF.

The chain carries TRBV2 and TRBJ1-2; no clear D. The CDR3 extends over 14 amino acids. Germline V lookup: CDR1 SNHLY, CDR2 FYNNEI. V lost 1 base, J lost 11 bases, and 17 bases lay in between. The CDR3 DNA reads as TGTGCCAGCAGTGAAGGGACGGGAGTCGGGATGTACACCTTC. Translating it yields CASSEGTGVGMYTF. The whole variable domain, remainder taken from reference TRBV2 and TRBJ1-2, is EPEVTQTPSHQVTQMGQEVILRCVPISNHLYFYWYRQILGQKVEFLVSFYNNEISEKSEIFDDQFSVERPDGSNFTLKIRSTKLEDSAMYFCASSEGTGVGMYTFGSGTRLTVV.

The chain employs TRBV12-3 or TRBV12-4 and TRBJ2-7; TRBD2 matches at 8 bases. V lost 3 bases to trimming and J lost 3 bases; unmatched junction nucleotides: 4. This CDR3 is built from 14 residues. As DNA, the CDR3 is TGTGCCAGCAGTTTCGGGGGGGTTGACTACGAGCAGTACTTC. Translated: CASSFGGVDYEQYF.

The chain combines TRBV6-5 with TRBJ1-2, with no clear D. Trimming removed 0 bases from V and 8 bases from J, with 10 bases in between. Germline V CDR1 and CDR2: MNHEY, SVGAGI. This CDR3 comprises 13 residues. The CDR3 region is CASSYSRDRGYTF. CDR3 sequence (DNA): TGTGCCAGCAGTTACTCCCGAGATAGGGGCTACACCTTC.

V gene TRBV4-3 combines with J gene TRBJ2-7; a weak D match, TRBD1 (5 bases). The CDR3 runs to 16 residues. V was clipped by 1 base and J by 0 bases, with 13 bases between them. Germline V CDR1 and CDR2: LGHNA, YSLEER. CDR3 amino acids: CASSQGRVGYSYEQYF. For the CDR3, the DNA is TGCGCCAGCAGCCAAGGCAGGGTGGGATACTCCTACGAGCAGTACTTC.

V usage is TRBV12-3 or TRBV12-4 and J usage is TRBJ1-2; D not resolved. Between the trimmed V and J ends, which lost 6 bases and 1 base, there was a span of 12 bases. There are 14 residues in the CDR3. The chain's CDR3 is CASSRTAINYGYTF. The CDR3 bases are TGTGCCAGCAGCCGGACGGCGATTAACTATGGCTACACCTTC.